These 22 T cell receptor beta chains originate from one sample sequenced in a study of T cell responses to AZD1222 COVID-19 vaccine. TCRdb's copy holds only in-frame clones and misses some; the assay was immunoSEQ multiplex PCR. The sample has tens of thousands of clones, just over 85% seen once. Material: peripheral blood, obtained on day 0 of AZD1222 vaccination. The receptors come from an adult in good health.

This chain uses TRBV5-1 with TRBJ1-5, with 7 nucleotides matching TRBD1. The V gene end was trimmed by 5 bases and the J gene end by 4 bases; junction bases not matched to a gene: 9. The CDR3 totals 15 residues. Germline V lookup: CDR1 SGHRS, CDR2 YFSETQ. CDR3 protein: CASSFTGEDNQPQHF. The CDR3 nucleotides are TGCGCCAGCAGTTTTACAGGGGAAGATAATCAGCCCCAGCATTTT.

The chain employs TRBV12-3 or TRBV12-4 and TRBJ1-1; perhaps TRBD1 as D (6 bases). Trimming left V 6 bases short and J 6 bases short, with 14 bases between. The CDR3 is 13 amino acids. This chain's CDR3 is CASSRQEKSEAFF. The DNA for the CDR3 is TGTGCCAGCAGCCGACAGGAAAAATCTGAAGCTTTCTTT.

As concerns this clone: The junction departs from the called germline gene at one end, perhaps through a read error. The CDR3 here is CASSQEGGGRDF. DNA for the CDR3: TGTGCCAGCAGCCAAGAAGGAGGGGGCAGAGACTTC. V and J are TRBV3-1 (or the pseudogene TRBV3-2) and TRBJ2-7, with D tentatively TRBD1 (7 bases). This CDR3 is 12 amino acids long. CDR1 is LGHDT and CDR2 is YNNKEL in the germline V gene (reference sequence).

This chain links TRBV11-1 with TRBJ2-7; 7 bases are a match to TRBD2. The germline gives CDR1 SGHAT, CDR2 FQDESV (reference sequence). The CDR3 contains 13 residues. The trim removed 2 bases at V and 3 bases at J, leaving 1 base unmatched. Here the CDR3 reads CASSLSGGYEQYF. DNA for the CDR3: TGTGCCAGCAGCTTATCGGGGGGCTACGAGCAGTACTTC.

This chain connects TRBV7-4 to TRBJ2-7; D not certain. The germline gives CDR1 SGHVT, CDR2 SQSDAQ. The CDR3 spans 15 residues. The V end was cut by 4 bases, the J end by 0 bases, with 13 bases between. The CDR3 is CASSSESSSSYEQYF. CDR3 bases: TGTGCCAGCAGCTCCGAATCTTCAAGCTCCTACGAGCAGTACTTC.

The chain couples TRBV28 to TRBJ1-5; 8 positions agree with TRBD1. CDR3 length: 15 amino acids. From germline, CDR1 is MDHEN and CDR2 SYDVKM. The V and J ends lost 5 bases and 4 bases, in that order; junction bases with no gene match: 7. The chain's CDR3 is CASSPGQALNQPQHF. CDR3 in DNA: TGTGCCAGCAGTCCGGGACAGGCTTTGAATCAGCCCCAGCATTTT.

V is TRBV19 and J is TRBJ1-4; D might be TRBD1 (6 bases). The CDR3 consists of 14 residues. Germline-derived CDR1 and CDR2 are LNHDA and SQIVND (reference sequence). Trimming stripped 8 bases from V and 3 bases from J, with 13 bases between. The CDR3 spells CASASGEANEKLFF. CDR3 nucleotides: TGTGCCAGTGCATCAGGGGAGGCTAATGAAAAACTGTTTTTT.

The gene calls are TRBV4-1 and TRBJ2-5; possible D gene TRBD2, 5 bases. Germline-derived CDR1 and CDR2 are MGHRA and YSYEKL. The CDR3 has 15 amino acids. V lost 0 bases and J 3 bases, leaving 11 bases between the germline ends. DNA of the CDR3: TGCGCCAGCAGCCAAGATTCGGGATGGGAAGAGACCCAGTACTTC. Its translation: CASSQDSGWEETQYF.

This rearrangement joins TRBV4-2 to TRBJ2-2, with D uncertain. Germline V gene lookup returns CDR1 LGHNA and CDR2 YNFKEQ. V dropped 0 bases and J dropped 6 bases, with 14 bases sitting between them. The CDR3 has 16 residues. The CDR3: CASSQEPNLEPGELFF. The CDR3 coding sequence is TGTGCCAGCAGCCAAGAACCCAATCTAGAGCCCGGGGAGCTGTTTTTT.

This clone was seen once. The CDR3 coding sequence is TGTGCCAGCAGCCAAAATGTAGCGGGGGATGGAGAGACCCAGTACTTC. This sequence encodes CASSQNVAGDGETQYF. This chain connects TRBV3-1 (or the pseudogene TRBV3-2) to TRBJ2-5; 9 bases are a match to TRBD2. The CDR3 has 16 amino acids. Looked up from germline, CDR1 is LGHDT and CDR2 is YNNKEL (reference sequence). The ends lost 2 bases at V and 4 bases at J; junction bases unmatched: 8.

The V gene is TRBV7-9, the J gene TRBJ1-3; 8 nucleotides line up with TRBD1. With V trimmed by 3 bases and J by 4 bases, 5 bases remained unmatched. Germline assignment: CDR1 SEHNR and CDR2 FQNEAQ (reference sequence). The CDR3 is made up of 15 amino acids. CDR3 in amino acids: CASSFGTGEGNTIYF. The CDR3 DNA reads TGTGCCAGCAGCTTCGGGACAGGCGAAGGAAACACCATATATTTT.

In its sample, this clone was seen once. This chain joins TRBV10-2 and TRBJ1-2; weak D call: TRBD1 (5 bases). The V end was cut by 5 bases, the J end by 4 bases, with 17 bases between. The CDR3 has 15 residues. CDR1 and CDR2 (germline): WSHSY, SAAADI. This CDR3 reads CASSPRAGLGYGYTF. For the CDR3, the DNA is TGCGCCAGCAGTCCTAGGGCAGGGCTTGGCTATGGCTACACCTTC.

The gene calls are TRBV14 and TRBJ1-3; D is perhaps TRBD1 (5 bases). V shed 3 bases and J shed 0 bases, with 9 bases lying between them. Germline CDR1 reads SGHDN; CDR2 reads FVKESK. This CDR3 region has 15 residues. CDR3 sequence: CASSQETVSGNTIYF. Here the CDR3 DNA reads TGTGCCAGCAGCCAGGAGACAGTCTCTGGAAACACCATATATTTT.

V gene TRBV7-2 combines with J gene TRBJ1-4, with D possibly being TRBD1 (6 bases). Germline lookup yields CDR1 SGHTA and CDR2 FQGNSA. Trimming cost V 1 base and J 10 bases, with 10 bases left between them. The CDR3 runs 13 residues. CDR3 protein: CASSLETGRKLFF. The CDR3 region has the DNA TGTGCCAGCAGCTTAGAAACAGGGCGAAAACTGTTTTTT.

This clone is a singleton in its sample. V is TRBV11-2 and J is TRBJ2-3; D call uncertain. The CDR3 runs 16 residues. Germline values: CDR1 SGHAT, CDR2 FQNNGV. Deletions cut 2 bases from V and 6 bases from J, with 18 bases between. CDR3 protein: CASSLTWASYPDTQYF. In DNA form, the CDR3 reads TGTGCCAGCAGCTTAACTTGGGCCTCCTACCCGGATACGCAGTATTTT.

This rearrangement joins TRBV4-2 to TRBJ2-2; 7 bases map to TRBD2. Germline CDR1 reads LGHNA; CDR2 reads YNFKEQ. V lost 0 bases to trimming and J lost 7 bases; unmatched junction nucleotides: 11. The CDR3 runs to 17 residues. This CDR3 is CASSQDLGRASDGELFF. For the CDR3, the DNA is TGTGCCAGCAGCCAAGATCTGGGGAGGGCCTCGGACGGGGAGCTGTTTTTT.

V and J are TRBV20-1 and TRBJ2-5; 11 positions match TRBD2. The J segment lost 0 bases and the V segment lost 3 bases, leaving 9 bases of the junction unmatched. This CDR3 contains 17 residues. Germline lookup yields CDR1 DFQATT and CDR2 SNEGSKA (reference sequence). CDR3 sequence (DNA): TGCAGTGCTAGTGCTAGCGGGGGGCCCTCCTACCAAGAGACCCAGTACTTC. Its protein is CSASASGGPSYQETQYF.

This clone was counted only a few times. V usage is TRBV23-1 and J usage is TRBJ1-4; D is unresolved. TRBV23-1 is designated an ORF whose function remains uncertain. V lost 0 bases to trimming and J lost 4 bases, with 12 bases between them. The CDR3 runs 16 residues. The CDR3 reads CASSQSSRRINEKLFF. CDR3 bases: TGCGCCAGCAGTCAATCGAGTAGGCGGATTAATGAAAAACTGTTTTTT.

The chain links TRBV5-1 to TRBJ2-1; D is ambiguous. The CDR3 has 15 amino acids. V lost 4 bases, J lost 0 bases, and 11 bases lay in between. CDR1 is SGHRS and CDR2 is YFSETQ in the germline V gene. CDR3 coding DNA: TGCGCCAGCAGCCCCGATATCAGCTCCTACAATGAGCAGTTCTTC. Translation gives CASSPDISSYNEQFF.

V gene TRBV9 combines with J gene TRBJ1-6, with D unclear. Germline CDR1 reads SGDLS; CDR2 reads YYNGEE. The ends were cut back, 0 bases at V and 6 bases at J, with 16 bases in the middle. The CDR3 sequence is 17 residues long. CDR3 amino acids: CASSVDIGSKGNSPLHF. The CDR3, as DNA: TGTGCCAGCAGCGTAGATATAGGATCGAAGGGTAATTCACCCCTCCACTTT.

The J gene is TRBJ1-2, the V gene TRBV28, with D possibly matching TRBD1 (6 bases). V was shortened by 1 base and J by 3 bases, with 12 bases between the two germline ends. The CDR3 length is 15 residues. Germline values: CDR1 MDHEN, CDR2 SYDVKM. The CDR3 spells CASSLSLQGYYGYTF. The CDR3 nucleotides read TGTGCCAGCAGTTTATCCCTACAGGGATACTATGGCTACACCTTC.

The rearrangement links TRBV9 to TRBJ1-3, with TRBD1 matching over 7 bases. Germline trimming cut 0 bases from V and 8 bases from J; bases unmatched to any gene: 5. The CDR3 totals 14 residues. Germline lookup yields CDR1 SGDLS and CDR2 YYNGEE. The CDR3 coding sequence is TGTGCCAGCAGCGTAGGACCAGGGGGTTACACCATATATTTT. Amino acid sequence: CASSVGPGGYTIYF.